The clone carrying this T cell receptor (beta chain) was observed many times. Through a sample-barcoded 5' primer and a J-beta primer mix, a second PCR was run for roughly 7 to 11 cycles. Every molecule of cDNA carried a tag from a template-switch adaptor with 12 random nucleotides. A single record per CDR3 protein comes from TCRdb applying MiXCR to the 5' RACE reads. The table has hundreds of thousands of distinct CDR3 sequences, roughly 44% seen once; the top ten hold roughly 18%. With 1 base clipped from V and 2 bases from J, the junction kept 0 bases outside the gene matches. The CDR3 loop spans 15 amino acids. Germline assignment: CDR1 LGHDT and CDR2 YNNKEL (reference sequence). The source of the sample is a study of blood T cells in healthy people across ages. Collection of roughly 9.6 milliliters of peripheral blood was performed for each donor. Each sample had at least 7 million PBMCs isolated.

V gene TRBV3-1 combines with J gene TRBJ2-7, with TRBD2 matching 12 bases. The source is a man between 60 and 75 years old in good health. Sequencing used blood. The CDR3 DNA reads TGTGCCAGCAGCCAAGGACTAGCGGGGGCCTACGAGCAGTACTTC. It yields the protein CASSQGLAGAYEQYF.